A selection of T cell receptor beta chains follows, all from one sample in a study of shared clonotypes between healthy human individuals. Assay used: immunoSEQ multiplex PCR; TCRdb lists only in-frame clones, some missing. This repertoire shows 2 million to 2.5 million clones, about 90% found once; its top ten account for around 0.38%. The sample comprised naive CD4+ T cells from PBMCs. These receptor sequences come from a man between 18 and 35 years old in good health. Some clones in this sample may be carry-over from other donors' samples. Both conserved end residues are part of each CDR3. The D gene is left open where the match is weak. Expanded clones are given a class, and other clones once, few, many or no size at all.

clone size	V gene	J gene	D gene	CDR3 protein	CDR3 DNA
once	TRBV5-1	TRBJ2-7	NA	CASSPYDGYEQYF	TGCGCCAGCAGCCCCTATGATGGCTACGAGCAGTACTTC
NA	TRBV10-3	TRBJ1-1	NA	CAITNRMGNTEAFF	TGTGCCATCACCAACAGAATGGGGAACACTGAAGCTTTCTTT
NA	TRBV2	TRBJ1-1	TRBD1	CASWGDRGKAEAFF	TGTGCCAGCTGGGGAGACAGGGGGAAGGCTGAAGCTTTCTTT
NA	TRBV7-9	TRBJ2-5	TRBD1	CASSQTDRGETQYF	TGTGCCAGCAGCCAAACCGACAGGGGTGAGACCCAGTACTTC
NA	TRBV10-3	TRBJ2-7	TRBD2	CAISGSAGGRALQSSYEQYF	TGTGCCATCAGTGGATCGGCGGGCGGGAGGGCCCTACAAAGCTCCTACGAGCAGTACTTC
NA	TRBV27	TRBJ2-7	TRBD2	CASSPYDILAGGTYEQYF	TGTGCCAGCAGTCCCTATGACATACTAGCGGGAGGTACTTACGAGCAGTACTTC
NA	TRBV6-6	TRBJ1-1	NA	CASSYWPVNTEAFF	TGTGCCAGCAGTTACTGGCCTGTGAACACTGAAGCTTTCTTT
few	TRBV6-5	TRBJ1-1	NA	CASSWGTNTEAFF	TGTGCCAGCAGTTGGGGTACGAACACTGAAGCTTTCTTT
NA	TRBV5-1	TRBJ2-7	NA	CASSLGGLSYEQYF	TGCGCCAGCAGCTTGGGGGGATTATCCTACGAGCAGTACTTC
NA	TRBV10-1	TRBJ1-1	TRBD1	CASSGTGLNGTEAFF	TGCGCCAGCAGTGGGACAGGGCTTAATGGCACTGAAGCTTTCTTT
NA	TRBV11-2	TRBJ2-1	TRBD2	CASSFTSGMDEQFF	TGTGCCAGCAGCTTTACTAGCGGGATGGATGAGCAGTTCTTC
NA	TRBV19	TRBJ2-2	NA	CASSIRGGAETGELFF	TGTGCCAGTAGTATACGTGGCGGAGCAGAGACCGGGGAGCTGTTTTTT
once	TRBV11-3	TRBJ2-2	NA	CASSRQMNGELFF	TGTGCCAGCAGCCGCCAGATGAACGGGGAGCTGTTTTTT
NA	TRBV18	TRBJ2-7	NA	CASSIIQGHEQYF	TGTGCCAGCTCAATCATACAGGGACACGAGCAGTACTTC
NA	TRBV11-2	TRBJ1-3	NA	CASSLVGGNTIYF	TGTGCCAGCAGCTTAGTTGGTGGAAACACCATATATTTT
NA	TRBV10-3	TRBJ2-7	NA	CAISGGGDGNEQYF	TGTGCCATCAGTGGGGGAGGCGATGGGAACGAGCAGTACTTC
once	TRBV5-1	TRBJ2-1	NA	CASSLGQLSYNEQFF	TGCGCCAGCAGCTTGGGACAGCTCTCCTACAATGAGCAGTTCTTC
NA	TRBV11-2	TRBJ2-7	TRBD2	CASSSQAGTSVYEQYF	TGTGCCAGCAGCTCCCAGGCCGGGACTAGCGTCTACGAGCAGTACTTC
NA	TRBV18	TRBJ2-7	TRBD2	CASSLIAGGTYEQYF	TGTGCCAGCTCACTCATAGCGGGAGGGACCTACGAGCAGTACTTC
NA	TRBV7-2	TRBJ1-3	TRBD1	CASSFRQGSAGNTIYF	TGTGCCAGCAGCTTCAGACAGGGGTCGGCTGGAAACACCATATATTTT
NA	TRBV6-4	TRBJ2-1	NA	CASSDGTHNEQFF	TGTGCCAGCAGTGACGGGACCCACAATGAGCAGTTCTTC
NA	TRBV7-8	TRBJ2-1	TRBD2	CASSLGTSGSRGEQFF	TGTGCCAGCAGCCTCGGGACTAGCGGGTCTCGAGGTGAGCAGTTCTTC
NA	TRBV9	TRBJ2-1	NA	CASSPSYNEQFF	TGTGCCAGCAGCCCAAGCTACAATGAGCAGTTCTTC
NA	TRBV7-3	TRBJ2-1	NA	CASSSPRGDYNEQFF	TGTGCCAGCAGCTCCCCTCGAGGGGACTACAATGAGCAGTTCTTC
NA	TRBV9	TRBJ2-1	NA	CASSVGGREPYEQFF	TGTGCCAGCAGCGTAGGTGGGAGAGAACCCTATGAGCAGTTCTTC
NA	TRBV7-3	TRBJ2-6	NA	CASSLNPPGANVLTF	TGTGCCAGCAGCTTAAATCCCCCTGGGGCCAACGTCCTGACTTTC
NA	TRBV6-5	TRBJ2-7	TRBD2	CASSYSAGVVYEQYF	TGTGCCAGCAGTTACTCTGCGGGAGTGGTCTACGAGCAGTACTTC
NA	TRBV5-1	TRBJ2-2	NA	CASTRGVGTNTGELFF	TGCGCCAGCACCCGGGGTGTCGGGACCAACACCGGGGAGCTGTTTTTT
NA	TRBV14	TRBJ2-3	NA	CASSPGTHRPTDTQYF	TGTGCCAGCAGCCCCGGAACTCATCGCCCCACAGATACGCAGTATTTT
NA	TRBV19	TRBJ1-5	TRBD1	CASIHRTGGKAGQPQHF	TGTGCCAGTATCCATCGGACAGGTGGGAAGGCCGGACAGCCCCAGCATTTT
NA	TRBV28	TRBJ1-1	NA	CASSAVAQSFPHTEAFF	TGTGCCAGCAGTGCGGTAGCCCAAAGCTTCCCCCACACTGAAGCTTTCTTT
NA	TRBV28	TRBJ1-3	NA	CASSFPDGIGGNTIYF	TGTGCCAGCAGTTTCCCCGACGGGATAGGAGGAAACACCATATATTTT
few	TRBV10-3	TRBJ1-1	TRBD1	CATKNLATGGDLNTEAFF	TGTGCCACGAAGAATTTGGCTACAGGGGGAGATTTGAACACTGAAGCTTTCTTT
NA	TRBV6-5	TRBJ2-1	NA	CASSSAPHGNEQFF	TGTGCCAGCAGTTCCGCCCCCCATGGGAATGAGCAGTTCTTC
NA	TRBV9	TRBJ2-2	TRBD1	CASSVQTGGTVTGELFF	TGTGCCAGCAGCGTCCAAACAGGGGGGACCGTCACCGGGGAGCTGTTTTTT
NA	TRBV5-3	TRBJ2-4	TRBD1	CARSCTQGDAAKNIQYF	TGTGCCAGAAGCTGCACACAGGGGGATGCAGCCAAAAACATTCAGTACTTC
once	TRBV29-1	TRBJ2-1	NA	CSVFLNEQFF	TGCAGCGTTTTTCTCAATGAGCAGTTCTTC
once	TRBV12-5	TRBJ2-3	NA	CASGFSRAASTDTQYF	TGTGCTAGTGGTTTCAGCCGAGCGGCTAGCACAGATACGCAGTATTTT
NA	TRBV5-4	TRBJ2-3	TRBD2	CASSFNSGRADGIADTQYF	TGTGCCAGCAGCTTTAATAGCGGGAGGGCCGATGGTATAGCAGATACGCAGTATTTT
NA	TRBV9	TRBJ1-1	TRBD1	CASSPRDSLNTEAFF	TGTGCCAGCAGCCCCCGGGACAGTTTGAACACTGAAGCTTTCTTT
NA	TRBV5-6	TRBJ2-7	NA	CASSLTFLEQYF	TGTGCCAGCAGCTTGACCTTCTTGGAGCAGTACTTC
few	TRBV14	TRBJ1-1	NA	CASSQDLNTEAFF	TGTGCCAGCAGCCAAGACCTGAACACTGAAGCTTTCTTT
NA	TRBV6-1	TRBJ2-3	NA	CASTFTPGTDTQYF	TGTGCCAGCACGTTTACCCCAGGAACAGATACGCAGTATTTT
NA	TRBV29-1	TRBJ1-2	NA	CSVDGYGANYGYTF	TGCAGCGTTGATGGGTACGGAGCTAACTATGGCTACACCTTC
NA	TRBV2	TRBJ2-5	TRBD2	CASSVQLAGGSSQYF	TGTGCCAGCAGTGTCCAACTAGCGGGAGGGAGCTCGCAGTACTTC
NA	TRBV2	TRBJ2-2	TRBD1	CASSRTGGVRNTGELFF	TGTGCCAGCAGCCGGACAGGGGGCGTAAGAAACACCGGGGAGCTGTTTTTT
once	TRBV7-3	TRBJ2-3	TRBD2	CASSFISGRTDTQYF	TGTGCCAGCAGCTTTATTAGCGGGAGGACAGATACGCAGTATTTT
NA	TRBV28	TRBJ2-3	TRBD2	CASSPWGGRGADTQYF	TGTGCCAGCAGTCCATGGGGCGGGAGAGGCGCAGATACGCAGTATTTT
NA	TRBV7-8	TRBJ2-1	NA	CASSLREAGPNEQFF	TGTGCCAGCAGCTTACGCGAAGCGGGCCCTAATGAGCAGTTCTTC
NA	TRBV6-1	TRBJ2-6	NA	CASSSGTGANVLTF	TGTGCCAGCAGTTCCGGGACAGGGGCCAACGTCCTGACTTTC
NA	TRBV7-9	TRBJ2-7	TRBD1	CASSPRTGSVNSYEQYF	TGTGCCAGCAGCCCACGGACAGGGAGCGTAAACTCCTACGAGCAGTACTTC
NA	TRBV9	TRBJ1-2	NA	CASSVDSGRDRGYTF	TGTGCCAGCAGCGTAGATAGCGGGAGGGATCGCGGCTACACCTTC
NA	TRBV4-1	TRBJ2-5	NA	CASSQVLAETQYF	TGCGCCAGCAGCCAAGTGCTAGCCGAGACCCAGTACTTC
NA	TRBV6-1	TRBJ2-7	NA	CASSEIGDSYEQYF	TGTGCCAGCAGTGAGATTGGAGACTCCTACGAGCAGTACTTC
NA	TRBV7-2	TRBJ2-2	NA	CASSFLPRGSPDGSGELFF	TGTGCCAGCAGCTTTTTACCTCGGGGCTCCCCGGATGGTTCCGGGGAGCTGTTTTTT